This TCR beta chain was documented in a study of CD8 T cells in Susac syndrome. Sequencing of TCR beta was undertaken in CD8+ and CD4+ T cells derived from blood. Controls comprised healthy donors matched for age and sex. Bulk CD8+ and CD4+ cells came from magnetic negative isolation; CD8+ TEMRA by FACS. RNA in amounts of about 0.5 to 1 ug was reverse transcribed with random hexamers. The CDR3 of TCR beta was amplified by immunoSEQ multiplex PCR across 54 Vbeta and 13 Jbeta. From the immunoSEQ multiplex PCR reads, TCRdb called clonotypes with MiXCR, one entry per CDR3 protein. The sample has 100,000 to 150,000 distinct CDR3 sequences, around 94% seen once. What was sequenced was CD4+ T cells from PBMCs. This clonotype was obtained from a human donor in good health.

The CDR3 region is CASSSTGDPDTQYF. CDR3 sequence (DNA): TGCGCCAGCAGCTCGACAGGGGATCCAGATACGCAGTATTTT. The genes are TRBV5-1 and TRBJ2-3, with 8 bases that match TRBD1. J gave up 4 bases and V 3 bases, and 4 bases lay outside the gene matches. The CDR3 covers 14 residues. From germline, CDR1 is SGHRS and CDR2 YFSETQ.